This entry concerns a single T cell receptor (beta chain). V was pared by 3 bases and J by 3 bases, with 10 bases of the junction left unmatched. Germline assignment: CDR1 SEHNR and CDR2 FQNEAQ (reference sequence). CDR3 size: 16 residues. Methods used by the authors: Counts of nucleated cells, estimated from reference gene primer amplification, were obtained. The protocol was immunoSEQ multiplex PCR, while the TCRdb copy is restricted to in-frame clones and leaves out a portion. D and trimming were read from the DNA, whereas the V and J calls and clone size are those reported in that table. The data contain around 120,000 clones, approximately 85% of them singletons. This sample is drawn from a study of blood T cell repertoires in COVID-19. At the level of the study: The United States, Italy and Spain provided the acute and convalescent COVID-19 samples. Sample material is recorded as cDNA or gDNA derived from T cells, B-cell-depleted T cells, or PBMCs.

This receptor was obtained from a human donor in a cohort sampled during active COVID-19. Sequenced sample: peripheral blood. The J gene is TRBJ1-1, the V gene TRBV7-9, with 7 bases matching TRBD1. CDR3 in amino acids: CASSFPKGAEDTEAFF. The CDR3 DNA sequence: TGTGCCAGCAGCTTCCCTAAGGGGGCAGAAGACACTGAAGCTTTCTTT. Looking up the rest from reference TRBV7-9 and TRBJ1-1 gives the full variable domain: DTGVSQNPRHKITKRGQNVTFRCDPISEHNRLYWYRQTLGQGPEFLTYFQNEAQLEKSRLLSDRFSAERPKGSFSTLEIQRTEQGDSAMYLCASSFPKGAEDTEAFFGQGTRLTVV.